What follows describes a single T cell receptor (beta chain). The CDR3 loop spans 15 amino acids. Germline assignment: CDR1 SGDLS and CDR2 YYNGEE. Germline trimming cut 3 bases from V and 5 bases from J; bases unmatched to any gene: 7. The record originates from a study of shared clonotypes between healthy human individuals. Sequencing was performed with immunoSEQ multiplex PCR; in TCRdb, only in-frame clones are kept and a portion is missing. The table has under 600,000 clones, 95% to 97% seen once. The chain recombines TRBV9 with TRBJ1-1; TRBD1 agrees at 10 bases. The sample taken for sequencing was naive CD4+ T cells sorted from blood. Described subset: CD45RA+ positively selected. The clonotype comes from a woman in her 30s in good health. The CDR3 DNA reads as TGTGCCAGCAGCGGAGCCGACAGGGGGCATACTGAAGCTTTCTTT. Its translation: CASSGADRGHTEAFF.